These 6 T cell receptor beta chains originate from one sample sequenced in a study of control samples from healthy donors and cancer patients. Using immunoSEQ multiplex PCR, the repertoire was profiled, and TCRdb retains in-frame clones only, with some absent. Counted here are around 170,000 clones, 85% to 90% occurring once; the ten biggest clones make up around 1.4%. Source material: blood. The receptors shown here come from a woman aged 50 to 65 in good health.

CDR3 nucleotides: TGTGCCAGCAGCTTGCCCACTAATGAAAAACTGTTTTTT. This sequence encodes CASSLPTNEKLFF. The chain combines TRBV5-6 with TRBJ1-4; D gene uncertain. The length of the CDR3 is 13 residues. Trimming removed 1 base at V and 2 bases at J, with 3 bases between. CDR1 is SGHDT, CDR2 YYEEEE, per germline. The whole variable domain, remainder taken from reference TRBV5-6 and TRBJ1-4, is DAGVTQSPTHLIKTRGQQVTLRCSPKSGHDTVSWYQQALGQGPQFIFQYYEEEERQRGNFPDRFSGHQFPNYSSELNVNALLLGDSALYLCASSLPTNEKLFFGSGTQLSVL.

This rearrangement joins TRBV14 to TRBJ1-1; D remains unclear. Germline V gene data show CDR1 as SGHDN and CDR2 as FVKESK. Trimming took 0 bases from V and 5 from J, leaving 13 bases between them. The CDR3 has 15 amino acids. CDR3 coding DNA: TGTGCCAGCAGCCAAGATCTTGTCTTAGAGACTGAAGCTTTCTTT. As protein: CASSQDLVLETEAFF.

The chain combines TRBV3-1 (or the pseudogene TRBV3-2) with TRBJ1-1; D is unclear. Germline lookup yields CDR1 LGHDT and CDR2 YNNKEL (reference sequence). CDR3 length: 16 residues. The germline V and J ends were trimmed by 4 bases and 0 bases, with 15 bases remaining between them. CDR3 in amino acids: CASSLRGSGMNTEAFF. The CDR3 DNA sequence: TGTGCCAGCAGCCTTCGGGGATCTGGGATGAACACTGAAGCTTTCTTT.

The V and J genes are TRBV7-2 and TRBJ2-5, with a possible D match to TRBD2 (7 bases). CDR3 length equals 13 residues. In germline, CDR1 is SGHTA, CDR2 FQGNSA. The germline V and J ends were trimmed by 5 bases and 5 bases, with 12 bases remaining between them. The CDR3 bases are TGTGCCAGCAGCCGGGGGGCGGAGGAGACCCAGTACTTC. This translates into CASSRGAEETQYF.

The rearrangement joins TRBV7-9 to TRBJ1-2; TRBD1 is a possible D gene (6 bases). Trimming removed 5 bases at V and 4 bases at J, with 11 bases between. Germline-derived CDR1 and CDR2 are SEHNR and FQNEAQ (reference sequence). This CDR3 is built from 13 residues. CDR3 amino acids: CASSPGVFYGYTF. In nucleotides, the CDR3 is TGTGCCAGCAGCCCAGGGGTTTTCTATGGCTACACCTTC.

The chain has TRBV28 and TRBJ2-1; no clear D gene. V was trimmed by 2 bases and J by 9 bases, leaving 14 bases between them. Looked up from germline, CDR1 is MDHEN and CDR2 is SYDVKM. This CDR3 is 14 amino acids long. CDR3 nucleotide sequence: TGTGCCAGCAGTTTAGGATCCAAAGTGGTTGAGCAGTTCTTC. Translated, it gives CASSLGSKVVEQFF. Variable domain in full (rest from reference TRBV28 and TRBJ2-1): DVKVTQSSRYLVKRTGEKVFLECVQDMDHENMFWYRQDPGLGLRLIYFSYDVKMKEKGDIPEGYSVSREKKERFSLILESASTNQTSMYLCASSLGSKVVEQFFGPGTRLTVL.